The TCR beta chain under discussion was sequenced for a study of blood T cell repertoires in COVID-19. The data were produced by immunoSEQ multiplex PCR, yet TCRdb's version contains in-frame clones alone and is incomplete. The sample comprises 280,000 or so clones, around 90% of which are singletons, and 1.7% rests with the top ten. Sequences were obtained from PBMCs or T cells enriched from blood (not recorded which). This clonotype originated in a young woman with acute COVID-19.

CDR3 nucleotide sequence: TGTGCCTGGAGGACCCCGGGACTAGCGGGAGGTACGCAGTATTTT. It codes for CAWRTPGLAGGTQYF. This chain joins TRBV30 and TRBJ2-3; 15 nucleotides align to TRBD2. The germline CDR1 and CDR2 sequences are GTSNPN and SVGIG (reference sequence). The CDR3 has 15 residues. Unmatched junction bases numbered 6, after V lost 3 bases and J lost 8 bases.